This is a list of T cell receptor beta chains from one sample in a study of CD8 T cells in Susac syndrome. TCRdb redid the calling of the immunoSEQ multiplex PCR reads with MiXCR, one entry per CDR3 protein. The sample holds over 300,000 distinct CDR3 sequences; 92% are singletons and the top ten take over 0.05%. Input material: CD4+ T cells from PBMCs. The origin of the receptors is a human donor with multiple sclerosis. CDR3s include the opening cysteine and the closing phenylalanine or tryptophan. A D gene is named only where the DNA matches it firmly. Expanded clones are given a class, and other clones once, few, many or no size at all.

d_gene | j_gene | v_gene | abundance | CDR3aa | CDR3nt
- | TRBJ2-7 | TRBV2 | - | CASGNGGPSYEQYF | TGTGCCAGCGGTAATGGGGGCCCTTCCTACGAGCAGTACTTC
TRBD2 | TRBJ2-2 | TRBV7-2 | - | CASSLAWLAENTGELFF | TGTGCCAGCAGCTTAGCATGGCTAGCGGAAAACACCGGGGAGCTGTTTTTT
TRBD1 | TRBJ1-2 | TRBV27 | - | CASRDRGRGGGYTF | TGTGCCAGCCGGGACAGAGGTCGAGGGGGCGGCTACACCTTC
TRBD1 | TRBJ2-3 | TRBV7-3 | - | CASSPKTGSKDTQYF | TGTGCCAGCAGCCCTAAGACAGGGTCTAAAGATACGCAGTATTTT
- | TRBJ2-5 | TRBV6-5 | - | CASTRPGTDAGTQYF | TGTGCCAGCACCCGACCCGGGACGGACGCCGGGACCCAGTACTTC
- | TRBJ1-2 | TRBV5-6 | - | CASSLGQPNYGYTF | TGTGCCAGCAGCCTAGGGCAGCCCAACTATGGCTACACCTTC
TRBD2 | TRBJ2-2 | TRBV4-1 | - | CASSPGTSGRGFTGELFF | TGCGCCAGCAGCCCCGGGACTAGCGGGAGAGGGTTCACCGGGGAGCTGTTTTTT
- | TRBJ2-2 | TRBV20-1 | - | CSVGRLGSGELFF | TGCAGTGTCGGCAGGCTAGGGAGCGGGGAGCTGTTTTTT
TRBD1 | TRBJ2-3 | TRBV19 | - | CASSLELVRDRGTDTQYF | TGTGCCAGTAGTCTAGAACTAGTCCGGGACAGGGGCACAGATACGCAGTATTTT
- | TRBJ1-4 | TRBV18 | - | CASSEGGTNEKLFF | TGTGCCAGCTCAGAGGGCGGGACTAATGAAAAACTGTTTTTT
- | TRBJ1-3 | TRBV6-5 | - | CASSYAPSAGYRNTIYF | TGTGCCAGCAGTTACGCCCCATCGGCAGGGTATCGAAACACCATATATTTT
- | TRBJ2-6 | TRBV7-2 | once | CASTRRDLMDGANVLTF | TGTGCCAGCACCCGGAGGGACCTTATGGACGGGGCCAACGTCCTGACTTTC
- | TRBJ2-1 | TRBV14 | - | CASRDWRGNEQFF | TGTGCCAGCCGAGACTGGAGGGGCAATGAGCAGTTCTTC
- | TRBJ2-6 | TRBV7-2 | once | CASSLGAANVLTF | TGTGCCAGCAGCTTAGGAGCGGCCAACGTCCTGACTTTC
TRBD1 | TRBJ1-6 | TRBV5-6 | - | CASSFGTGGTDSPLHF | TGTGCCAGCAGCTTCGGGACAGGGGGAACAGATTCACCCCTCCACTTT
- | TRBJ2-1 | TRBV3-1 | - | CASSQVGGTGYNEQFF | TGTGCCAGCAGCCAAGTCGGGGGTACGGGCTACAATGAGCAGTTCTTC
- | TRBJ2-5 | TRBV5-1 | - | CASRPGAGTTETQYF | TGCGCCAGCAGGCCTGGTGCAGGGACAACAGAGACCCAGTACTTC
- | TRBJ1-2 | TRBV20-1 | - | CSARAGGVGYYGYTF | TGCAGTGCTAGAGCTGGGGGGGTGGGATACTATGGCTACACCTTC
- | TRBJ1-1 | TRBV18 | - | CASSLGSNTFF | TGTGCCAGCTCACTCGGGTCTAACACTTTCTTT
TRBD1 | TRBJ1-1 | TRBV19 | - | CASSGTPGQEGNTEAFF | TGTGCCAGTAGTGGGACACCGGGACAGGAGGGAAACACTGAAGCTTTCTTT
- | TRBJ2-4 | TRBV20-1 | - | CSARMAPNPKNIQYF | TGCAGTGCTAGAATGGCCCCTAACCCCAAAAACATTCAGTACTTC
TRBD1 | TRBJ1-2 | TRBV25-1 | - | CASSESGTGRRGNGYTF | TGTGCCAGCAGTGAATCCGGGACAGGGAGGAGGGGAAATGGCTACACCTTC